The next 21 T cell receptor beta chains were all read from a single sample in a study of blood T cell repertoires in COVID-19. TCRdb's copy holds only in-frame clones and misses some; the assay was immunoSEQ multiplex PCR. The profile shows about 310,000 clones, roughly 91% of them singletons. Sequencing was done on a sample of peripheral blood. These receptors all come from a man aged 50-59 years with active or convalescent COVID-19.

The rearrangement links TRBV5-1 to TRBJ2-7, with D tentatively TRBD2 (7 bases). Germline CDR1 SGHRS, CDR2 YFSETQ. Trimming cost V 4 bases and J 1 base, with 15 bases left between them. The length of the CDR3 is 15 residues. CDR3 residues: CASSLTGGASYEQYF. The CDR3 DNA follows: TGCGCCAGCAGCCTGACGGGGGGCGCTTCCTACGAGCAGTACTTC. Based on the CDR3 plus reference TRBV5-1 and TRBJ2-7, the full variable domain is KAGVTQTPRYLIKTRGQQVTLSCSPISGHRSVSWYQQTPGQGLQFLFEYFSETQRNKGNFPGRFSGRQFSNSRSEMNVSTLELGDSALYLCASSLTGGASYEQYFGPGTRLTVT.

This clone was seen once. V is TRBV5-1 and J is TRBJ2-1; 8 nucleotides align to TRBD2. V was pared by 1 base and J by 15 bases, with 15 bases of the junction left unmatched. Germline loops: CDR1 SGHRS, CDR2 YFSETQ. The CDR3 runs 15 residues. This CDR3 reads CASSLRAGGPSPAFF. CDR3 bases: TGCGCCAGCAGCTTGAGGGCGGGGGGCCCTAGTCCTGCGTTCTTC.

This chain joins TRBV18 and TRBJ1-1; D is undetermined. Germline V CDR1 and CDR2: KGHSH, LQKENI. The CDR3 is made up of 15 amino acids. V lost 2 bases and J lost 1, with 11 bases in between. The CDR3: CASSPSDRGNTEAFF. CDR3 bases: TGTGCCAGCTCACCATCGGATCGGGGGAACACTGAAGCTTTCTTT.

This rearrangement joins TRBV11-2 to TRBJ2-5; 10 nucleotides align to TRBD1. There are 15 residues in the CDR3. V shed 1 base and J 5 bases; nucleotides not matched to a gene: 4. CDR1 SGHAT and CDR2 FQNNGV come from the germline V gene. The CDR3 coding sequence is TGTGCCAGCAGCTTAGTAGGGACAGGGGTGGAGACCCAGTACTTC. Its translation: CASSLVGTGVETQYF.

CDR3 nucleotides: TGTGCCAGTAGTATAGATGGGAGTAGGCGGGGGACCACCGGGGAGCTGTTTTTT. This sequence encodes CASSIDGSRRGTTGELFF. J is TRBJ2-2 and V is TRBV19; 7 bases align to TRBD2. V dropped 0 bases and J dropped 4; count of bases not matched to a gene: 11. The CDR3 is made up of 18 amino acids. Germline loops: CDR1 LNHDA, CDR2 SQIVND (reference sequence).

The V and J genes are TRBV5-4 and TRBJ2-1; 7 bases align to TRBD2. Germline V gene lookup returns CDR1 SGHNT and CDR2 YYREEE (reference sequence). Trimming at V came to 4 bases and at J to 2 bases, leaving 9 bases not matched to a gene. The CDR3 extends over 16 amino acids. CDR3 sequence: CASSQKTSSAYNEQFF. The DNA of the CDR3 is TGTGCCAGCAGCCAAAAGACTAGCTCGGCCTACAATGAGCAGTTCTTC.

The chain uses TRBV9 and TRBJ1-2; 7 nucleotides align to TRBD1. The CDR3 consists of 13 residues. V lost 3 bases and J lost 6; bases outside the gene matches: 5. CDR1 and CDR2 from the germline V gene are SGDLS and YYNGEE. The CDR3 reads CASSGGGADGYTF. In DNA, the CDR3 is TGTGCCAGCAGCGGAGGGGGCGCGGATGGCTACACCTTC.

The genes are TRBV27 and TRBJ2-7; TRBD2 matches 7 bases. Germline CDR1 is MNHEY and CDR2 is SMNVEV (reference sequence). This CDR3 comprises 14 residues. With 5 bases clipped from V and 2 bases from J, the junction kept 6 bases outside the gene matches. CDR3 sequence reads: CASSPTSSTYEQYF. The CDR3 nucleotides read TGTGCCAGCAGTCCGACTAGCTCCACCTACGAGCAGTACTTC.

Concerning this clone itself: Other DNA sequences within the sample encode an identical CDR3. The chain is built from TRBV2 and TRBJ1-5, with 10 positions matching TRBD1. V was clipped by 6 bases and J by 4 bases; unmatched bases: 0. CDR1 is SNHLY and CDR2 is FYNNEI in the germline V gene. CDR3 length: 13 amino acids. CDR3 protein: CASRGQGNQPQHF. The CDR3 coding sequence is TGTGCCAGCAGGGGACAGGGGAATCAGCCCCAGCATTTT.

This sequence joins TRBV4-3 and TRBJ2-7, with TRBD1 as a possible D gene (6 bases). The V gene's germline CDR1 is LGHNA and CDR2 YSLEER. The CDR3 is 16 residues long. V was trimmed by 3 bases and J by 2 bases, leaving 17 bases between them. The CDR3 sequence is CASSQTYRVFPYEQYF. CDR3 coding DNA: TGCGCCAGCAGCCAGACGTACAGGGTTTTCCCCTACGAGCAGTACTTC.

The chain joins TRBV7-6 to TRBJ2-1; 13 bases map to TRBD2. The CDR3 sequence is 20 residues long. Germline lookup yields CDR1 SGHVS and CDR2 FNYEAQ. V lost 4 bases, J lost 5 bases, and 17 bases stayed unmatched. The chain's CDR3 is CASSSSPETSGRASHNEQFF. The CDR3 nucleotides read TGTGCCAGCAGCTCCAGCCCCGAAACTAGCGGGAGGGCCTCTCACAATGAGCAGTTCTTC.

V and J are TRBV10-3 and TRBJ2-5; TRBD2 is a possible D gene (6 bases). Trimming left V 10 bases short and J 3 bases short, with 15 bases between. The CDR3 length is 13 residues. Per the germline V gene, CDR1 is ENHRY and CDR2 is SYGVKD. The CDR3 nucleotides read TGTGCCACTCTGGCGGGGAGTGAAGAGACCCAGTACTTC. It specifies CATLAGSEETQYF.

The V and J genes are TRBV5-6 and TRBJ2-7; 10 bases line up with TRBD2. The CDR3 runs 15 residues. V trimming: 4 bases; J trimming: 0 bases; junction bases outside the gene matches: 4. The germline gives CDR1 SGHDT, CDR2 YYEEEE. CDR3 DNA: TGTGCCAGCAGCCCCTGGACTAGCGGCTCCTACGAGCAGTACTTC. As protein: CASSPWTSGSYEQYF. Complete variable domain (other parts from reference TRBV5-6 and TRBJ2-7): DAGVTQSPTHLIKTRGQQVTLRCSPKSGHDTVSWYQQALGQGPQFIFQYYEEEERQRGNFPDRFSGHQFPNYSSELNVNALLLGDSALYLCASSPWTSGSYEQYFGPGTRLTVT.

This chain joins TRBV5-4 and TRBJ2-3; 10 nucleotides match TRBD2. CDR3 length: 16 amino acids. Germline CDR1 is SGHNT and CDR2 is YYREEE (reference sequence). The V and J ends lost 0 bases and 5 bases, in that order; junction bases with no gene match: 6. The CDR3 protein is CASSLALAGEVDTQYF. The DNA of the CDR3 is TGTGCCAGCAGCTTGGCCCTAGCGGGGGAGGTAGATACGCAGTATTTT.

CDR3 sequence: CATSRGVGLAGEQYF. The CDR3 DNA sequence: TGTGCCACCAGCAGAGGAGTCGGACTAGCGGGAGAACAGTACTTC. The genes are TRBV15 and TRBJ2-7; 13 positions match TRBD2. CDR3 length: 15 amino acids. J gave up 10 bases and V 1 base, and 7 bases lay outside the gene matches. CDR1 LNHNV and CDR2 YYDKDF come from the germline V gene (reference sequence).

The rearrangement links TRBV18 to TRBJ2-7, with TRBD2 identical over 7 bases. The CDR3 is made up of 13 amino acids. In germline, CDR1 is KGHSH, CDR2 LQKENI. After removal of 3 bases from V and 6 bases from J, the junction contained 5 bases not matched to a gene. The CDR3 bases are TGTGCCAGCTCACCCTCCGGGGGGAGCGAGCAGTACTTC. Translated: CASSPSGGSEQYF.

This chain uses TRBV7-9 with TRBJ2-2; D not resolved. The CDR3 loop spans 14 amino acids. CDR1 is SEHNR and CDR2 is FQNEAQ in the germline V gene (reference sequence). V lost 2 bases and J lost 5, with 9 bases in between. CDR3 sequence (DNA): TGTGCCAGCAGCTTAAACTCAGCGACCGGGGAGCTGTTTTTT. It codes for CASSLNSATGELFF.

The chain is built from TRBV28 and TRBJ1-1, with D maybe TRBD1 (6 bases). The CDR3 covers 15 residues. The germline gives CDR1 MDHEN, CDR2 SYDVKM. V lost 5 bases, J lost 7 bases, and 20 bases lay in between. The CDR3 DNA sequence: TGTGCCAGCAGTCCCTTGACAGGTCCCGGGTTTGAAGCTTTCTTT. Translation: CASSPLTGPGFEAFF.

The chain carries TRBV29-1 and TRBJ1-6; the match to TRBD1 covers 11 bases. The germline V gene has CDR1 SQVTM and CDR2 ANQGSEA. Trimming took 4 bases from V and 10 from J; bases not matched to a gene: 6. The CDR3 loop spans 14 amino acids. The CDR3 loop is CSVGTGGRGSPLHF. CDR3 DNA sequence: TGCAGCGTTGGGACAGGGGGCCGGGGGTCACCCCTCCACTTT. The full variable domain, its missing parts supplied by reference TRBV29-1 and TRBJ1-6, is SAVISQKPSRDICQRGTSLTIQCQVDSQVTMMFWYRQQPGQSLTLIATANQGSEATYESGFVIDKFPISRPNLTFSTLTVSNMSPEDSSIYLCSVGTGGRGSPLHFGNGTRLTVT.

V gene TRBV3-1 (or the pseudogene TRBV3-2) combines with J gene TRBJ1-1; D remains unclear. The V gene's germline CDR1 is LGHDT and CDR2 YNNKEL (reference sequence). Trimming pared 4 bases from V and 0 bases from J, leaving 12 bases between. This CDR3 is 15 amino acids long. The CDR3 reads CASSPTRVLNTEAFF. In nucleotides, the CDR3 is TGTGCCAGCAGCCCGACAAGAGTGTTGAACACTGAAGCTTTCTTT.

This CDR3 reads CASSPGQGDHEKLFF. The CDR3 bases are TGTGCCAGCAGCCCCGGACAGGGGGACCATGAAAAACTGTTTTTT. This sequence joins TRBV5-4 and TRBJ1-4, with 10 positions matching TRBD1. CDR1 and CDR2 (germline): SGHNT, YYREEE (reference sequence). V lost 4 bases and J lost 6; bases outside the gene matches: 6. This CDR3 has 15 residues.